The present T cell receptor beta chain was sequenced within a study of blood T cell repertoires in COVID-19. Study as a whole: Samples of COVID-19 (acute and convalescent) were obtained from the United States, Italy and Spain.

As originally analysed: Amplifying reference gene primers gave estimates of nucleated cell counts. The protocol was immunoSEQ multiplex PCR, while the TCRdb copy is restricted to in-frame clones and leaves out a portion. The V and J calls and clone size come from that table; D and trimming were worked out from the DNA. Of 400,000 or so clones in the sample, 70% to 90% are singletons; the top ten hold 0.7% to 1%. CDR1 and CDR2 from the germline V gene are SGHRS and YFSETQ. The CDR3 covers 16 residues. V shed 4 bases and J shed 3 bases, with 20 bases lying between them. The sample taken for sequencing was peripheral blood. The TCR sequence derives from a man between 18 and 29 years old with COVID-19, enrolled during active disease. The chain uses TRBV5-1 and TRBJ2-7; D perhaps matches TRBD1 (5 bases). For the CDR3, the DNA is TGCGCCAGCAGCCTACTCGCAGGGTCAAAATACTACGAGCAGTACTTC. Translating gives CASSLLAGSKYYEQYF. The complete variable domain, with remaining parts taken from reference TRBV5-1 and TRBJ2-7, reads KAGVTQTPRYLIKTRGQQVTLSCSPISGHRSVSWYQQTPGQGLQFLFEYFSETQRNKGNFPGRFSGRQFSNSRSEMNVSTLELGDSALYLCASSLLAGSKYYEQYFGPGTRLTVT.